This T cell receptor (beta chain) was found in a study of blood T cell repertoires in COVID-19. This CDR3 has 13 residues. The V and J ends lost 4 bases and 2 bases, in that order; junction bases with no gene match: 1. Germline V gene sequence: CDR1 SGHNT, CDR2 YYREEE (reference sequence). Profiling relied on immunoSEQ multiplex PCR, and the TCRdb table lists in-frame clones only, not all of them. Among around 100,000 clones listed, 87% were seen once. This TCR was sampled from a human donor in a cohort sampled during active COVID-19. The sequencing sample was made of peripheral blood. The genes are TRBV5-4 and TRBJ2-7, with TRBD1 identical over 9 bases. As DNA, the CDR3 is TGTGCCAGCAGCCGGGACAGGGCCTACGAGCAGTACTTC. It yields the protein CASSRDRAYEQYF.